This T cell receptor beta chain was recorded in a study of blood T cells in healthy people across ages. General study points: TCR beta diversity was tightly associated with the proportion of naive T cells. Diversity estimates drawn from one million T cells were deemed underestimates.

With 5 bases clipped from V and 4 bases from J, the junction kept 10 bases outside the gene matches. The length of the CDR3 is 15 residues. The germline V gene has CDR1 MDHEN and CDR2 SYDVKM. Alongside a J-beta primer mix, a sample-barcoded 5' primer served in a second PCR lasting about 6 to 12 cycles. Each CDR3 protein is one row after TCRdb ran MiXCR on the 5' RACE reads. This sample carries roughly 830,000 distinct CDR3 sequences, about 62% of them seen once, and the ten largest clones take 25% to 30%. With regard to this clonotype: Its antigen is as yet unknown.

The sample taken for sequencing was blood. The receptor's source is a man aged 30 to 45 in good health. The rearrangement joins TRBV28 to TRBJ2-7; 8 bases are shared with TRBD1. The CDR3 is CASSTYRGVGYEQYF. DNA for the CDR3: TGTGCCAGCAGTACCTACAGGGGGGTAGGGTACGAGCAGTACTTC.